This is a list of T cell receptor beta chains from one sample in a study of early T cells in non-severe SARS-CoV-2 infection. TCRdb independently ran MiXCR on the 5' RACE reads; one entry per CDR3 protein. Of 90,000 or so distinct CDR3 sequences detected, under 15% appear once; the ten largest clones hold 5.5%. Material: whole blood. These receptors were obtained from an adult who was a healthcare worker with PCR-confirmed SARS-CoV-2 infection or an uninfected control (not recorded which). Each CDR3 is given with its conserved first and last residue. A D gene is named only where the DNA matches it firmly. Only part of the rows carry a size: once, few, many, or a class if the clone is expanded.

NA	TRBV15	NA	TRBJ2-3	TGTGCCACCAGCAGAGTAGGGGGGAACACAGATACGCAGTATTTT	CATSRVGGNTDTQYF
TRBD1	TRBV7-9	NA	TRBJ2-2	TGTGCCAGCAGCTCCCGGGACAGGAGCAACGGGGAGCTGTTTTTT	CASSSRDRSNGELFF
NA	TRBV20-1	NA	TRBJ2-7	TGCAGTGCTAGTGACCTCTCCTACGAGCAGTACTTC	CSASDLSYEQYF
NA	TRBV10-3	few	TRBJ2-1	TGTGCCATCAGTGAGTCCCGATCCGGACGGGCCAATGAGCAGTTCTTC	CAISESRSGRANEQFF
TRBD1	TRBV12-3/TRBV12-4	once	TRBJ2-2	TGTGCCAGCACCCCGAGACAGGGAAACACCGGGGAGCTGTTTTTT	CASTPRQGNTGELFF
NA	TRBV5-5	few	TRBJ1-1	TGTGCCAGCAGCTTCACCACTGAAGCTTTCTTT	CASSFTTEAFF
TRBD2	TRBV5-1	few	TRBJ2-3	TGCGCCAGCAGAAACGCGGGAGTAGCCGATACGCAGTATTTT	CASRNAGVADTQYF
TRBD1	TRBV7-9	NA	TRBJ2-1	TGTGCCAGCAGCCCATCCCGGGACAGGGGGGCCTACTTC	CASSPSRDRGAYF
NA	TRBV9	few	TRBJ2-6	TGTGCCAGCAGCGTGCTCCGGGGGGCGCATTCTGGGGCCAACGTCCTGACTTTC	CASSVLRGAHSGANVLTF
TRBD2	TRBV7-2	many	TRBJ2-7	TGTGCCAGCAGTCCGGGACTAGCGGGCTACGAGCAGTACTTC	CASSPGLAGYEQYF
NA	TRBV28	many	TRBJ2-1	TGTGCCAGCAGTCTATCGCCGGCCGGTGAGCAGTTCTTC	CASSLSPAGEQFF
NA	TRBV18	NA	TRBJ2-7	TGTGCCAGCTCACCACGGGACTCCTTCGCCTACGAGCAGTACTTC	CASSPRDSFAYEQYF
NA	TRBV7-9	once	TRBJ2-7	TGTGCCAGCAGCCCCCCCATCTCGTGGGAGCAGTACTTC	CASSPPISWEQYF
TRBD1	TRBV11-2	many	TRBJ1-1	TGTGCCAGCAGCCCCGGACAGGGGGCTGAGGGAGGAGAAGCTTTCTTT	CASSPGQGAEGGEAFF
TRBD1	TRBV11-2	medium-sized	TRBJ2-7	TGTGCCAGCAGCCCCGGGACAGGGACTGGCGAGCAGTACTTC	CASSPGTGTGEQYF
NA	TRBV9	NA	TRBJ1-1	TGTGCCAGCAGCCTGGAGATACACACTGAAGCTTTCTTT	CASSLEIHTEAFF
TRBD2	TRBV23-1	few	TRBJ2-1	TGCGCCAGCAGTCTAGCGGGAGAGTCTAACAATGAGCAGTTCTTC	CASSLAGESNNEQFF
TRBD2	TRBV6-6	many	TRBJ2-1	TGTGCCAGCAGCCTACTAGCGGACCACTACAATGAGCAGTTCTTC	CASSLLADHYNEQFF
TRBD1	TRBV10-3	few	TRBJ1-4	TGTGCCATCAGTGAGTCGACAGGGTTTGAAAAACTGTTTTTT	CAISESTGFEKLFF
NA	TRBV9	few	TRBJ2-5	TGTGCCAGCAGCGTACAGCCCGGTGGGCAAGAGACCCAGTACTTC	CASSVQPGGQETQYF
NA	TRBV4-3	NA	TRBJ2-7	TGCGCCAGCAGCCAAGAGTATGACACCCGCTACGAGCAGTACTTC	CASSQEYDTRYEQYF
NA	TRBV11-1	few	TRBJ1-2	TGTGCCAGCAGCCCGGCCTCGTCCTATGGCTACACCTTC	CASSPASSYGYTF
TRBD1	TRBV6-6	few	TRBJ1-1	TGTGCCAGCATAAGGGACAGCTACACTGAAGCTTTCTTT	CASIRDSYTEAFF
TRBD2	TRBV12-3/TRBV12-4	few	TRBJ2-7	TGTGCCAGCAGATTAGGGACTACTTCGTGGCAGTACTTC	CASRLGTTSWQYF
NA	TRBV20-1	NA	TRBJ2-1	TGCAGTGCCGACCGGGACTCCGTTAGGGGTGAGCAGTTCTTC	CSADRDSVRGEQFF
NA	TRBV10-3	many	TRBJ2-6	TGTGCCATCAGCTCCCCAGACTCAGTGGCCCCTGGGGCCAACGTCCTGACTTTC	CAISSPDSVAPGANVLTF
TRBD1	TRBV12-3/TRBV12-4	few	TRBJ1-2	TGTGCCAGCAGACTGACAGGGCAAGGCTACACCTTC	CASRLTGQGYTF
NA	TRBV6-1	few	TRBJ2-2	TGTGCCAGCAGTTCTTGGGGTAGCGGGAACACCGGGGAGCTGTTTTTT	CASSSWGSGNTGELFF
NA	TRBV9	few	TRBJ1-3	TGTGCCAGCAGCGGGGGGAGCTCTGGAAACACCATATATTTT	CASSGGSSGNTIYF
NA	TRBV5-1	NA	TRBJ2-7	TGCGCCAGCAGCCTTCTGTTCCCAGGCCCCTACGAGCAGTACTTC	CASSLLFPGPYEQYF
NA	TRBV6-2/TRBV6-3	few	TRBJ1-2	TGTGCCAGCAGAGGCGGAGGTACGGGCTACACCTTC	CASRGGGTGYTF
NA	TRBV28	few	TRBJ2-7	TGTGCCAGCAGTGGATGGCGACAGACCTACGAGCAGTACTTC	CASSGWRQTYEQYF